Each of the 17 T cell receptor beta chains below was sequenced from the same sample in a study of blood T cells in healthy people across ages. Sample-barcoded 5' priming and a J-beta primer mix drove a second PCR of roughly 6 to 12 cycles. TCRdb recomputed calls from the 5' RACE reads with MiXCR, one row per CDR3 protein. The sample yields 600,000 to 650,000 distinct CDR3 sequences, 45% to 65% seen once. Input material: blood. Receptor source: a man aged 55 to 69 in good health.

This chain joins TRBV29-1 and TRBJ1-5; TRBD1 matches at 9 bases. Germline V gene data show CDR1 as SQVTM and CDR2 as ANQGSEA. V shed 5 bases, J shed 5 bases, and the junction held 7 bases outside the gene matches. This CDR3 has 14 amino acids. The CDR3 here is CSVKDRGVDQPQHF. The CDR3 bases are TGCAGCGTTAAGGACAGGGGCGTGGATCAGCCCCAGCATTTT.

This sequence joins TRBV10-3 and TRBJ1-5; no clear D. V lost 6 bases and J lost 2, with 11 bases in between. The CDR3 totals 14 residues. CDR1 is ENHRY, CDR2 SYGVKD, per germline. The CDR3 here is CAIRGQVGNQPQHF. CDR3 DNA: TGTGCCATCAGGGGTCAGGTTGGCAATCAGCCCCAGCATTTT.

The chain couples TRBV18 to TRBJ2-4; D not resolved. Germline V gives CDR1 KGHSH, CDR2 LQKENI. The CDR3 loop spans 12 amino acids. The V gene lost 2 bases and the J gene lost 5 bases, with 4 bases spanning the gap. The CDR3 loop is CASSPIENIQYF. The CDR3 DNA follows: TGTGCCAGCTCACCAATTGAAAACATTCAGTACTTC.

In this sample, this clonotype turned up a few times. The chain couples TRBV20-1 to TRBJ2-1; 10 bases fit TRBD2. Germline V CDR1 and CDR2: DFQATT, SNEGSKA (reference sequence). This CDR3 comprises 15 residues. V shed 6 bases, J shed 6 bases, and the junction held 11 bases outside the gene matches. In DNA form, the CDR3 reads TGCAGTGCCGAAACGGGACTAGCGAGTTTCAATGAGCAGTTCTTC. Translated, it gives CSAETGLASFNEQFF.

This rearrangement joins TRBV7-2 to TRBJ2-1, with 7 bases aligning to TRBD1. The length of the CDR3 is 17 residues. Germline V CDR1 and CDR2: SGHTA, FQGNSA. V gave up 3 bases and J gave up 0 bases; unmatched junction bases: 8. CDR3 DNA sequence: TGTGCCAGCAGCTTTTCGACAGGGTTTAGCTCCTACAATGAGCAGTTCTTC. Its translation is CASSFSTGFSSYNEQFF.

This clonotype was counted ten times or more. This chain joins TRBV4-1 and TRBJ2-5; no clear D gene. Looked up from germline, CDR1 is MGHRA and CDR2 is YSYEKL. The V end lost 1 base, the J end lost 3 bases, and 9 bases lay between the germline ends. The CDR3 is made up of 14 amino acids. Here the CDR3 DNA reads TGCGCCAGCAGCCAAGCTGGGCTAGAAGAGACCCAGTACTTC. Its translation: CASSQAGLEETQYF.

The chain uses TRBV29-1 and TRBJ1-2; 8 nucleotides agree with TRBD1. The germline V gene encodes CDR1 SQVTM and CDR2 ANQGSEA. The CDR3 is made up of 15 amino acids. V lost 0 bases to trimming and J lost 8 bases; unmatched junction nucleotides: 11. The DNA for the CDR3 is TGCAGCGTTGAAGATCTAGGACAGGGTGGGTCGGGCTACACCTTC. Translating gives CSVEDLGQGGSGYTF.

This chain uses TRBV20-1 with TRBJ2-3; TRBD1 aligns across 10 bases. Per germline, CDR1 DFQATT and CDR2 SNEGSKA (reference sequence). This CDR3 comprises 12 residues. The junction had 6 bases not matched to a gene; V was cut back by 6 bases and J by 9 bases. This CDR3 reads CSAVGQGETQYF. The CDR3 DNA sequence: TGCAGTGCGGTTGGACAGGGGGAGACGCAGTATTTT.

The genes are TRBV5-1 and TRBJ2-3, with 9 bases lining up with TRBD2. After removal of 4 bases from V and 4 bases from J, the junction contained 10 bases not matched to a gene. Germline V gene sequence: CDR1 SGHRS, CDR2 YFSETQ. The CDR3 has 16 residues. CDR3 sequence (DNA): TGCGCCAGCAGCCCCTATGCTAGCGGGGCCGCAGATACGCAGTATTTT. Its protein product is CASSPYASGAADTQYF.

The chain employs TRBV7-2 and TRBJ2-1; D is perhaps TRBD2 (5 bases). Trimming took off 0 bases at V and 2 bases at J, with 5 bases between the two ends. The germline gives CDR1 SGHTA, CDR2 FQGNSA. The CDR3 has 14 amino acids. The CDR3 spells CASSLAGTYNEQFF. As DNA, the CDR3 is TGTGCCAGCAGCTTAGCCGGGACCTACAATGAGCAGTTCTTC.

The genes are TRBV5-8 and TRBJ2-1, with D hard to call. Per germline, CDR1 SGHTS and CDR2 YDEGEE. The CDR3 sequence is 16 residues long. Trimming pared 0 bases from V and 5 bases from J, leaving 15 bases between. The CDR3 nucleotides read TGTGCCAGCAGCTTGGCCGGCCTAGTCCGGGACAATGAGCAGTTCTTC. Its translation is CASSLAGLVRDNEQFF.

The rearrangement uses TRBV4-2 and TRBJ2-7; 7 nucleotides line up with TRBD1. With V trimmed by 4 bases and J by 7 bases, 13 bases remained unmatched. CDR1 and CDR2 (germline): LGHNA, YNFKEQ. CDR3 size: 15 residues. The CDR3 here is CASSRPVEGAGEQYF. For the CDR3, the DNA is TGTGCCAGCAGCCGACCGGTAGAGGGGGCAGGGGAGCAGTACTTC.

The J gene is TRBJ2-3, the V gene TRBV6-6, with TRBD2 matching over 9 bases. The CDR3 is made up of 15 amino acids. From germline, CDR1 is MNHNY and CDR2 SVGAGI (reference sequence). The ends lost 9 bases at V and 0 bases at J; junction bases unmatched: 7. The CDR3 protein is CARRTLAGSTDTQYF. CDR3 coding DNA: TGTGCCAGACGGACCCTAGCGGGGAGCACAGATACGCAGTATTTT.

The chain employs TRBV6-5 and TRBJ2-7; TRBD2 aligns across 11 bases. This CDR3 is built from 15 residues. J lost 6 bases, V lost 4 bases, and 8 bases had no gene match. The germline V gene encodes CDR1 MNHEY and CDR2 SVGAGI. The CDR3 sequence is CASSFLAGGPSEQYF. The DNA of the CDR3 is TGTGCCAGCAGTTTCTTAGCGGGGGGGCCCAGCGAGCAGTACTTC.

This clonotype has a handful of counts. J is TRBJ2-5 and V is TRBV9; D is perhaps TRBD2 (5 bases). In germline, CDR1 is SGDLS, CDR2 YYNGEE. The V end was cut by 7 bases, the J end by 3 bases, with 13 bases between. The CDR3 is made up of 13 amino acids. The CDR3 loop is CASQRYLEETQYF. The CDR3 nucleotides read TGTGCCAGCCAGCGGTACTTAGAAGAGACCCAGTACTTC.

This clonotype occurred once. The chain employs TRBV12-3 or TRBV12-4 and TRBJ2-7; unclear D gene. This CDR3 contains 13 residues. Trimming shortened V by 6 bases and J by 3 bases, and 12 bases separated the two germline ends. The CDR3 protein is CASSLYMDYEQYF. CDR3 bases: TGTGCCAGCAGCCTGTACATGGACTACGAGCAGTACTTC.

Details on this clonotype: Germline is not matched at one junction end, which may reflect a read error. This chain joins TRBV5-1 and TRBJ2-2, with D maybe TRBD2 (5 bases). Germline V CDR1 and CDR2: SGHRS, YFSETQ. The CDR3 loop spans 12 amino acids. This CDR3 reads CASSTSTGELIF. The CDR3 region has the DNA TGCGCCAGCAGCACATCCACCGGGGAGCTGATTTTT. Complete variable domain (other parts from reference TRBV5-1 and TRBJ2-2): KAGVTQTPRYLIKTRGQQVTLSCSPISGHRSVSWYQQTPGQGLQFLFEYFSETQRNKGNFPGRFSGRQFSNSRSEMNVSTLELGDSALYLCASSTSTGELIFGEGSRLTVL.